Following are 11 T cell receptor beta chains from one sample sequenced in a study of cytotoxic CD8 clonotypes in ibrutinib-treated CLL. The method was immunoSEQ multiplex PCR; TCRdb's version includes in-frame clones alone and lacks a portion of them. Here the sample spans about 200,000 clones, roughly 72% being singletons. Sequenced here: PBMCs, sampled after 24 months of ibrutinib treatment. The source of these receptors is a human donor with chronic lymphocytic leukemia.

V and J are TRBV7-6 and TRBJ2-2; a possible D gene is TRBD2 (6 bases). The CDR3 covers 16 residues. V dropped 1 base and J dropped 6 bases, with 15 bases sitting between them. Germline CDR1 reads SGHVS; CDR2 reads FNYEAQ. The CDR3 protein is CASSLVWPGGAGELFF. CDR3 nucleotides: TGTGCCAGCAGCTTAGTCTGGCCAGGCGGGGCCGGGGAGCTGTTTTTT. Complete variable domain (other parts from reference TRBV7-6 and TRBJ2-2): GAGVSQSPRYKVTKRGQDVALRCDPISGHVSLYWYRQALGQGPEFLTYFNYEAQQDKSGLPNDRFSAERPEGSISTLTIQRTEQRDSAMYRCASSLVWPGGAGELFFGEGSRLTVL.

The CDR3, as DNA: TGTGCCAGCAGCAAGACAGGGTTCGTCGGGGAGCTGTTTTTT. This gives the protein CASSKTGFVGELFF. The chain uses TRBV9 and TRBJ2-2, with 7 bases lining up with TRBD1. CDR1 is SGDLS, CDR2 YYNGEE, per germline. This CDR3 is built from 14 residues. V dropped 4 bases and J dropped 7; count of bases not matched to a gene: 7.

Only a few counts were recorded for this clone. The J gene is TRBJ2-3, the V gene TRBV4-3; 8 bases line up with TRBD2. The germline V gene encodes CDR1 LGHNA and CDR2 YSLEER. This CDR3 contains 16 residues. With 4 bases clipped from V and 1 base from J, the junction kept 7 bases outside the gene matches. This CDR3 reads CASSLGLATGTDTQYF. CDR3 sequence (DNA): TGCGCCAGCAGCCTAGGACTAGCAACGGGCACAGATACGCAGTATTTT.

V gene TRBV30 combines with J gene TRBJ1-1, with 10 bases fitting TRBD1. The length of the CDR3 is 15 residues. Germline lookup yields CDR1 GTSNPN and CDR2 SVGIG (reference sequence). V was clipped by 0 bases and J by 5 bases; unmatched bases: 6. CDR3 region: CAWSVGTGEITEAFF. CDR3 DNA: TGTGCCTGGAGTGTAGGGACAGGGGAGATTACTGAAGCTTTCTTT.

The rearrangement uses TRBV7-8 and TRBJ2-3; the match to TRBD2 covers 12 bases. The CDR3 covers 18 residues. After removal of 1 base from V and 6 bases from J, the junction contained 11 bases not matched to a gene. CDR1 and CDR2 (germline): SGHVS, FQNEAQ. In nucleotides, the CDR3 is TGTGCCAGCAGCTTAGTGATTCTAGCGGGAGGGCCAGGGGATACGCAGTATTTT. This gives the protein CASSLVILAGGPGDTQYF. Combining the CDR3 with reference TRBV7-8 and TRBJ2-3 gives the whole variable domain GAGVSQSPRYKVAKRGQDVALRCDPISGHVSLFWYQQALGQGPEFLTYFQNEAQLDKSGLPSDRFFAERPEGSVSTLKIQRTQQEDSAVYLCASSLVILAGGPGDTQYFGPGTRLTVL.

J is TRBJ2-1 and V is TRBV7-3; D not resolved. The V end lost 2 bases, the J end lost 0 bases, and 8 bases lay between the germline ends. The CDR3 length is 15 residues. Germline CDR1 reads SGHTA; CDR2 reads FQGTGA. This chain's CDR3 is CASSLLRSSYNEQFF. CDR3 in DNA: TGTGCCAGCAGCTTATTGAGAAGCTCCTACAATGAGCAGTTCTTC.

The V gene is TRBV4-3, the J gene TRBJ2-4; D may be TRBD2 (5 bases). Trimming took off 4 bases at V and 1 base at J, with 14 bases between the two ends. In germline, CDR1 is LGHNA, CDR2 YSLEER. This CDR3 contains 16 residues. CDR3 amino acids: CASSPSGSGAKNIQYF. Written as DNA, the CDR3 is TGCGCCAGCAGCCCCAGCGGTAGTGGGGCCAAAAACATTCAGTACTTC.

The V call is TRBV11-3, the J call TRBJ2-1, with D unresolved. Trimming took off 5 bases at V and 6 bases at J, with 11 bases between the two ends. In germline, CDR1 is SGHNT, CDR2 YENEEA. The CDR3 spans 13 residues. CDR3 sequence: CASSRAQLNEQFF. DNA for the CDR3: TGTGCCAGCAGCCGGGCCCAGCTCAATGAGCAGTTCTTC.

The gene calls are TRBV23-1 and TRBJ2-7; D gene uncertain. TRBV23-1 carries the ORF label, with uncertain function. V lost 1 base and J lost 5, with 3 bases in between. The CDR3 covers 11 residues. The chain's CDR3 is CASSQLHEQYF. The DNA of the CDR3 is TGCGCCAGCAGTCAATTACACGAGCAGTACTTC.

The chain uses TRBV5-1 and TRBJ2-5; TRBD2 aligns across 8 bases. J gave up 5 bases and V 0 bases, and 3 bases lay outside the gene matches. This CDR3 has 14 amino acids. Germline values: CDR1 SGHRS, CDR2 YFSETQ. CDR3 region: CASSLVVAGETQYF. The CDR3 nucleotides read TGCGCCAGCAGCTTGGTGGTAGCGGGGGAGACCCAGTACTTC.

This sequence joins TRBV9 and TRBJ2-1; TRBD2 matches 11 bases. The CDR3 totals 18 residues. Germline V lookup: CDR1 SGDLS, CDR2 YYNGEE. Unmatched junction bases numbered 14, after V lost 0 bases and J lost 9 bases. The CDR3 bases are TGTGCCAGCAGCGTAGGGACTAGCGGCCACCTAGCGGGAGGTGAGCAGTTCTTC. Protein: CASSVGTSGHLAGGEQFF.